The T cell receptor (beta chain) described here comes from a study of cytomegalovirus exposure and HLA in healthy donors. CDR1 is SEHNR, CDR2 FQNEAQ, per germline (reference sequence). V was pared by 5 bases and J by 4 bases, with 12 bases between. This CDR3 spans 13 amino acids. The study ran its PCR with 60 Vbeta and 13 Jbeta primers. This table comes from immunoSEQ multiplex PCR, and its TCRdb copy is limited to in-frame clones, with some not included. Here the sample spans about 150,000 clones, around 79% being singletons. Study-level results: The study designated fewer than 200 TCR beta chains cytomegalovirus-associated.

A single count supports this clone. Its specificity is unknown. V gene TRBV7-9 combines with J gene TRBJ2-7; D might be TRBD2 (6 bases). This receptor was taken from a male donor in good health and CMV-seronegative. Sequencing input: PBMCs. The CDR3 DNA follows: TGTGCCAGCAGCGGAAAAGGGACTTACGAGCAGTACTTC. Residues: CASSGKGTYEQYF.